This TCR beta chain was documented in a study of control samples from healthy donors and cancer patients. The repertoire was sequenced with immunoSEQ multiplex PCR; TCRdb's copy has only in-frame clones and lacks some. The sample has around 80,000 clones, around 92% seen once; the top ten hold roughly 6%. The clonotype comes from a man aged 45-60 years in good health. The source material was blood.

The CDR3 DNA follows: TGTGCCAGCAGCTTAGGATCCCAAGGCACTGAAGCTTTCTTT. Translated, it gives CASSLGSQGTEAFF. The V call is TRBV7-9, the J call TRBJ1-1; unclear D gene. Germline V CDR1 and CDR2: SEHNR, FQNEAQ (reference sequence). The length of the CDR3 is 14 residues. V shed 1 base and J shed 4 bases, with 10 bases lying between them. Variable domain in full (rest from reference TRBV7-9 and TRBJ1-1): DTGVSQNPRHKITKRGQNVTFRCDPISEHNRLYWYRQTLGQGPEFLTYFQNEAQLEKSRLLSDRFSAERPKGSFSTLEIQRTEQGDSAMYLCASSLGSQGTEAFFGQGTRLTVV.